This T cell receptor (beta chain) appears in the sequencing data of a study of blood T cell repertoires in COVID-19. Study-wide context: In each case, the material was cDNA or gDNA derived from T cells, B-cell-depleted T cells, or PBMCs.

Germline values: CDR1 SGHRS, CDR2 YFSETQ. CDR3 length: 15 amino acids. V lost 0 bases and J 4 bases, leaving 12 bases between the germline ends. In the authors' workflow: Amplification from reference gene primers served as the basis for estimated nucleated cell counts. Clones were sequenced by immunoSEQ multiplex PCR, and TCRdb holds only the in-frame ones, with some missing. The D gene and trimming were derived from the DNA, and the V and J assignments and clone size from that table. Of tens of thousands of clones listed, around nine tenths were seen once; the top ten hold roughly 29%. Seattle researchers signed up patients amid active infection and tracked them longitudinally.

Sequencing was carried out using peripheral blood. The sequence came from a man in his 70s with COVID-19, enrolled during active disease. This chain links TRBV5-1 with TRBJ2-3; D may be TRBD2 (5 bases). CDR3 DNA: TGCGCCAGCAGCTTGGTGGCGGGTGCTTCAGATACGCAGTATTTT. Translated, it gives CASSLVAGASDTQYF.